The rows below give T cell receptor beta chains drawn from one sample of a study of early T cells in non-severe SARS-CoV-2 infection. TCRdb called the 5' RACE reads again in MiXCR, with one record for every CDR3 protein. The sample lists 80,000 or so distinct CDR3 sequences; less than 15% were seen once. Sequences were obtained from whole blood. These TCRs come from an adult who was a healthcare worker with PCR-confirmed SARS-CoV-2 infection or an uninfected control (not recorded which). The CDR3 runs from the conserved cysteine through the conserved F or W. The D gene is left open where the match is weak. Rows may omit the clone size; those that give it use once, few, many or a size class.

TGTGCCAGCAGTTCCCCGGGAGGGGGTGATGGAAACACCATATATTTT	CASSSPGGGDGNTIYF	TRBJ1-3	few	TRBV28	-
TGCAGTGCTAGAGTAAGCGGGAGGGCCCAGCACGAGCAGTACTTC	CSARVSGRAQHEQYF	TRBJ2-7	-	TRBV20-1	TRBD2
TGTGCCAGCAGCCTCAAACTTAAGGGCACTGAAGCTTTCTTT	CASSLKLKGTEAFF	TRBJ1-1	many	TRBV3-1	-
TGTGCCAGCAGCTTAGAGGGTAGCGGGAGATCGGATACGCAGTATTTT	CASSLEGSGRSDTQYF	TRBJ2-3	few	TRBV7-9	TRBD2
TGCGCCAGCAGCTTGGAAATGGGCCAGTACACCTACGAGCAGTACTTC	CASSLEMGQYTYEQYF	TRBJ2-7	many	TRBV5-1	-
TGTGCCACCAGTGATGAGAGCTCTGGGGCCAACGTCCTGACTTTC	CATSDESSGANVLTF	TRBJ2-6	few	TRBV24-1	-
TGTGCCAGCAGCTACTCGGGACAGAGGGCCGGGGAGCTGTTTTTT	CASSYSGQRAGELFF	TRBJ2-2	few	TRBV11-2	TRBD1
TGTGCCAGCTCTCCCGCGAACAGGGGAAGTCAGCCCCAGCATTTT	CASSPANRGSQPQHF	TRBJ1-5	few	TRBV18	TRBD1
TGCGCCAGCAGGTTAGGGGGTTGGAATGAGCAGTTCTTC	CASRLGGWNEQFF	TRBJ2-1	few	TRBV5-1	-
TGCGCCAGTTGTAAGGGGGGCCAAAGCACAGATACGCAGTATTTT	CASCKGGQSTDTQYF	TRBJ2-3	-	TRBV5-1	-
TGCAGTGCTAGAGATCGTTGGACTAGCGGGAGCATGGATGAGCAGTTCTTC	CSARDRWTSGSMDEQFF	TRBJ2-1	many	TRBV20-1	TRBD2
TGTGCCAGCAGCCAAGGGGGTCCAAGAAAAAACACCATATATTTT	CASSQGGPRKNTIYF	TRBJ1-3	many	TRBV7-2	-
TGTGCCAGCAGCCCCCCCCTAGCGGGTGAGCAGTTCTTC	CASSPPLAGEQFF	TRBJ2-1	-	TRBV7-9	TRBD2
TGCAGTGCTGAGGACAGGCCAGATACGCAGTATTTT	CSAEDRPDTQYF	TRBJ2-3	few	TRBV20-1	TRBD1
TGCGCCAGCAGTGAAGGCGGTTACGAGCAGTACTTC	CASSEGGYEQYF	TRBJ2-7	-	TRBV10-2	-
TGTGCCAGCGCGGGAGAAGCCTACGAGCAGTACTTC	CASAGEAYEQYF	TRBJ2-7	few	TRBV4-2	TRBD2
TGCAGTGCTAGAGATAAGGAACGCGGCTACGAGCAGTACTTC	CSARDKERGYEQYF	TRBJ2-7	-	TRBV20-1	-
TGTGCCAGCAGAGGTCATATTGAAGCTTTCTTT	CASRGHIEAFF	TRBJ1-1	many	TRBV28	-
TGTGCCAGCTCACCAGGTTGGCTAGCGGGAAGCGAGCAGTTCTTC	CASSPGWLAGSEQFF	TRBJ2-1	few	TRBV18	TRBD2
TGTGCCAGCAGCCGACAGGGTAAAAACATTCAGTACTTC	CASSRQGKNIQYF	TRBJ2-4	-	TRBV7-9	TRBD1
TGCGCCAGCAGCCGGGGGCGGGACTCCTACGAGCAGTACTTC	CASSRGRDSYEQYF	TRBJ2-7	many	TRBV5-1	-
TGCGCCAGCAGTGAGTCGGGACAGCCCCAAGCTTTCTTT	CASSESGQPQAFF	TRBJ1-1	-	TRBV10-2	TRBD1
TGTGCCACCCAGGGAGTCGGGGAGCTGTTTTTT	CATQGVGELFF	TRBJ2-2	many	TRBV19	-
TGTGCCAGCTCCTCCGGGACTAGCGCCTACAATGAGCAGTTCTTC	CASSSGTSAYNEQFF	TRBJ2-1	-	TRBV7-6	TRBD2
TGCAGTGCTCTGGCGGTGAGCCCCTACGAGCAGTACTTC	CSALAVSPYEQYF	TRBJ2-7	-	TRBV20-1	-
TGCAGCGTTAACAAGGGAGAGACCCAGTACTTC	CSVNKGETQYF	TRBJ2-5	-	TRBV29-1	-
TGTGCCAGCAGTGTAGGGGGTACAGATACGCAGTATTTT	CASSVGGTDTQYF	TRBJ2-3	many	TRBV2	-
TGCAGTGCTAGAGATCACAGGTCAAGCTCCTACGAGCAGTACTTC	CSARDHRSSSYEQYF	TRBJ2-7	-	TRBV20-1	-
TGTGCCAGCAGTTTGGATCTCACGAGTGAGCAGTACTTC	CASSLDLTSEQYF	TRBJ2-7	-	TRBV28	-
TGTGCCAGCAGTGGACAGAGTCAAAGCGAGCAGTACTTC	CASSGQSQSEQYF	TRBJ2-7	many	TRBV2	-
TGCAGCGTTAGACAGAACACCGGGGAGCTGTTTTTT	CSVRQNTGELFF	TRBJ2-2	few	TRBV29-1	-
TGTGCCATCTTCCCTGGGGGGGCCCAATTTACCAATGAGCAGTTCTTC	CAIFPGGAQFTNEQFF	TRBJ2-1	many	TRBV28	-
TGTGCCACCTCGGAGGGACAGGTGAACACTGAAGCTTTCTTT	CATSEGQVNTEAFF	TRBJ1-1	many	TRBV12-3/TRBV12-4	TRBD1
TGTGCCAGCAGTGAAGAGAGGCCCGGGGAGTCACCCCTCCACTTT	CASSEERPGESPLHF	TRBJ1-6	few	TRBV2	-
TGTGCCAGCAGCGAGGGGGGAACTAATGAAAAACTGTTTTTT	CASSEGGTNEKLFF	TRBJ1-4	many	TRBV5-4	-
TGTGCCAGTAGGCAGGAGGAGACCCAGTACTTC	CASRQEETQYF	TRBJ2-5	few	TRBV19	-
TGTGCCAGCAGCCCGAAACAGGGGGCTCTACGGGTGCCGGAGACCCAGTACTTC	CASSPKQGALRVPETQYF	TRBJ2-5	-	TRBV9	TRBD1
TGTGCCAGCAGTTTTCAGGGGGCGAGAGAAAAACTGTTTTTT	CASSFQGAREKLFF	TRBJ1-4	many	TRBV12-3/TRBV12-4	TRBD1
TGTGCCAGCAGCTTAATGGGGAATGAGCAGTTCTTC	CASSLMGNEQFF	TRBJ2-1	once	TRBV7-2	-
TGTGCCAGCTCACCAGCCCCCCAGACAGCGGAACCCTACGAGCAGTACTTC	CASSPAPQTAEPYEQYF	TRBJ2-7	few	TRBV18	-
TGTGCCAGCAGCTCTGAGGGAAGTAATAATTCACCCCTCCACTTT	CASSSEGSNNSPLHF	TRBJ1-6	few	TRBV7-2	-
TGTGCCAGTAGTATCGGTGACAGTTACAATCAGCCCCAGCATTTT	CASSIGDSYNQPQHF	TRBJ1-5	many	TRBV19	-
TGTGCCGCGGAGGGGGCCGCGGAGAACATTCAGTACTTC	CAAEGAAENIQYF	TRBJ2-4	-	TRBV2	-
TGTGCCAGCAGCCAGGGAACCGAAAACATTCAGTACTTC	CASSQGTENIQYF	TRBJ2-4	few	TRBV11-3	-
TGTGCCAGCAGCTATTCCCAGGACAGGGAAGGTCTCTACGAGCAGTACTTC	CASSYSQDREGLYEQYF	TRBJ2-7	many	TRBV6-5	TRBD1
TGTGCCAGCAGCTTTACCGGGACTGTGTACGAGCAGTACTTC	CASSFTGTVYEQYF	TRBJ2-7	many	TRBV7-2	-
TGTGCCAGCAGCCGTCGGGGTTCGGAGGAGTTGCAGTACTTC	CASSRRGSEELQYF	TRBJ2-7	many	TRBV3-1	-
TGTGCCAGCAGTCTCCGGGGAGAGGACTACACCTTC	CASSLRGEDYTF	TRBJ1-2	-	TRBV25-1	-
TGTGCCAGCACCTACGGGGACTTTGGCACCAGTGAGCAGTTCTTC	CASTYGDFGTSEQFF	TRBJ2-1	-	TRBV2	-
TGCGCCAGCAGCCAAGAGCGTGGCCTAGCGGATTTCTACGAGCAGTACTTC	CASSQERGLADFYEQYF	TRBJ2-7	many	TRBV4-1	TRBD2
TGTGCCAGCAGTGTTTCGACAGGTGGCTATCAGCCCCAGCATTTT	CASSVSTGGYQPQHF	TRBJ1-5	-	TRBV2	-
TGTGCCAGTCGGGGAGGAGGGGGACGGAACACCGGGGAGCTGTTTTTT	CASRGGGGRNTGELFF	TRBJ2-2	-	TRBV19	-
TGTGCCAGCAGCGTAGCGAGCGGGAGCACAGATACGCAGTATTTT	CASSVASGSTDTQYF	TRBJ2-3	few	TRBV9	-
TGTGCCAGTAAAGAGCTCGGAGAGGGGTTGGGCTACACCTTC	CASKELGEGLGYTF	TRBJ1-2	few	TRBV19	-
TGTGCAAGTCGCTTAAAGTACCAAGAGACCCAGTACTTC	CASRLKYQETQYF	TRBJ2-5	-	TRBV12-2	-
TGTGCCAGCAGCTTTACCTCGGCCTCCGACAATGAGCAGTTCTTC	CASSFTSASDNEQFF	TRBJ2-1	few	TRBV11-2	-
TGTGCCAGCAGCGCGGGACAGGGAGGTAATTCACCCCTCCACTTT	CASSAGQGGNSPLHF	TRBJ1-6	many	TRBV9	TRBD1